This is a list of T cell receptor beta chains from one sample in a study of shared clonotypes between healthy human individuals. Profiled with immunoSEQ multiplex PCR; TCRdb holds only in-frame clones, not every one. The sample includes 150,000 to 200,000 clones, about 93% of them seen just once. Sample: naive CD4+ T cells sorted from blood. Receptors were obtained from a woman aged 25 to 45 in good health. Each CDR3 is given with its conserved first and last residue. D genes are given only for firm matches. Clone size is not always given. Where it is, it says once, few, many or a class for expanded clones.

j_call d_call v_call clone_size cdr3_nt cdr3_aa
TRBJ2-7 . TRBV7-8 . TGTGCCAGCAGCCCCCCGCGAGTTGACGAGCAGTACTTC CASSPPRVDEQYF
TRBJ2-3 . TRBV27 . TGTGCCAGCAGTCTTGCGGATACGCAGTATTTT CASSLADTQYF
TRBJ1-2 TRBD1 TRBV28 . TGTGCCAGCAGTAACAGTGGGACAGACATCTATGGCTACACCTTC CASSNSGTDIYGYTF
TRBJ1-6 . TRBV28 . TGTGCCAGCAGTTTAGTGGAGGGGAATTATAATTCACCCCTCCACTTT CASSLVEGNYNSPLHF
TRBJ2-7 TRBD1 TRBV19 . TGTGCCAGTAGTATCCGGGACAGAAATGACGATCCATCCTACGAGCAGTACTTC CASSIRDRNDDPSYEQYF
TRBJ2-7 . TRBV5-1 . TGCGCCAGCAGTGGGTCACTTACATTCTACGAGCAGTACTTC CASSGSLTFYEQYF
TRBJ1-5 . TRBV20-1 few TGCAGTGCTGGCTTAGGCCCCCAGCATTTT CSAGLGPQHF
TRBJ2-3 . TRBV10-3 . TGTGCCATCAGTGACCTTGAACTTTCGACAGATACGCAGTATTTT CAISDLELSTDTQYF
TRBJ2-5 . TRBV6-5 . TGTGCCAGCAGTTACTGGGGCAGCCAAGAGACCCAGTACTTC CASSYWGSQETQYF
TRBJ2-7 TRBD1 TRBV18 . TGTGCCAGCTCACCCGACAGGGGGGGTGAGCAGTACTTC CASSPDRGGEQYF
TRBJ1-2 . TRBV28 once TGTGCCAGCGGGAGACAGGCGGACGCCTATGGCTACACCTTC CASGRQADAYGYTF
TRBJ2-5 . TRBV5-1 . TGCGCCAGCAGCTTGGCGGCAGGGAGGGAGACCCAGTACTTC CASSLAAGRETQYF
TRBJ2-6 TRBD1 TRBV10-3 . TGTGCCATCAGTGCTGGAGACAGGGTCCCCTCTGGGGCCAACGTCCTGACTTTC CAISAGDRVPSGANVLTF
TRBJ1-1 . TRBV11-2 . TGTGCCAGCACCAAGACGGGGGCAGGCACTGAAGCTTTCTTT CASTKTGAGTEAFF
TRBJ1-1 . TRBV20-1 . TGCAGTGCTAGTGACAACACTGAAGCTTTCTTT CSASDNTEAFF
TRBJ2-1 . TRBV11-2 . TGTGCCAGCAGCTTAGAAAATTACAATGAGCAGTTCTTC CASSLENYNEQFF
TRBJ2-5 TRBD2 TRBV14 . TGTGCCAGCAGCCAGGGACTAGCGGGGCCGTCCGAGGAGACCCAGTACTTC CASSQGLAGPSEETQYF
TRBJ2-5 . TRBV5-1 . TGCGCCAGCAGCTTGGAGTCGGCGGAGGAGACCCAGTACTTC CASSLESAEETQYF
TRBJ1-2 . TRBV7-9 . TGTGCCAGCAGCTTAGCCGGGCCAGGGGGCTACACCTTC CASSLAGPGGYTF
TRBJ1-1 TRBD1 TRBV10-2 . TGCGCCAGCAAACCCACAGGGGCGTCGAACACTGAAGCTTTCTTT CASKPTGASNTEAFF
TRBJ2-7 . TRBV27 . TGTGCCAGCAGAATTCACGGGACCGCTGTTTTTGGGCAGTACTTC CASRIHGTAVFGQYF
TRBJ2-7 . TRBV11-1 . TGTGCCAGCAGCTTAATTGGTGTAGGGGCCTACGAGCAGTACTTC CASSLIGVGAYEQYF
TRBJ2-1 . TRBV10-1 . TGCGCCAGCAGTGGAAGCGGCTCCTACAATGAGCAGTTCTTC CASSGSGSYNEQFF
TRBJ2-7 . TRBV19 . TGTGCCAGCCGTTTAGAGTGGGGTTCCGCCTACGAGCAGTACTTC CASRLEWGSAYEQYF
TRBJ2-1 TRBD2 TRBV15 . TGTGCCACCAGCAGACTAGCGGGAGGGCAGGGTGAGCAGTTCTTC CATSRLAGGQGEQFF
TRBJ1-6 . TRBV25-1 . TGTGCCAGCAGTCGGCACCAGGGTGGGTCACCCCTCCACTTT CASSRHQGGSPLHF
TRBJ1-2 TRBD1 TRBV4-1 . TGCGCCAGCAGCCAACCGGGACAGGGGCTCTATGGCTACACCTTC CASSQPGQGLYGYTF
TRBJ2-7 . TRBV9 . TGTGCCAGCAGCGTGCAGTCGGAAACCTACGAGCAGTACTTC CASSVQSETYEQYF
TRBJ1-1 . TRBV7-8 . TGTGCCAGCAGCGGGACTGAAGCTTTCTTT CASSGTEAFF
TRBJ2-3 . TRBV6-5 . TGTGCCAGCAGGGGAGGGGGACTCAGCACAGATACGCAGTATTTT CASRGGGLSTDTQYF
TRBJ2-5 . TRBV7-6 . TGTGCCAGCAGCTTGGGGGCCCAAGAGACCCAGTACTTC CASSLGAQETQYF
TRBJ1-4 . TRBV25-1 . TGTGCCAGCAGTTCAGGGTATCACGAAAAACTGTTTTTT CASSSGYHEKLFF
TRBJ2-3 TRBD2 TRBV7-9 . TGTGCCAGCAGCTTAGGTAGGACTAGCGCGTCAGATACGCAGTATTTT CASSLGRTSASDTQYF
TRBJ1-1 . TRBV18 . TGTGCCAGCTCACCACGGCAGGGGCCCGGCACTGAAGCTTTCTTT CASSPRQGPGTEAFF
TRBJ2-1 . TRBV7-8 . TGTGCCAGCAGCTTAGTAGGATACAATGAGCAGTTCTTC CASSLVGYNEQFF
TRBJ1-4 . TRBV5-1 . TGCGCCAGCACGATGCAGGACGAGGGAAAACTGTTTTTT CASTMQDEGKLFF
TRBJ1-2 . TRBV18 few TGTGCCAGCTCATCTAATGAGGACGGCGGACATGGCTACACCTTC CASSSNEDGGHGYTF
TRBJ2-7 . TRBV6-1 few TGTGCCAGCATTACCGCCTACGAGCAGTACTTC CASITAYEQYF
TRBJ2-2 TRBD2 TRBV19 . TGTGCCAGTACTTTCAGGACTAGCGGGAACACCGGGGAGCTGTTTTTT CASTFRTSGNTGELFF
TRBJ2-2 . TRBV4-1 . TGCGCCAGCAGCCATCCCGGGTCGGGGGAGCTGTTTTTT CASSHPGSGELFF
TRBJ2-3 TRBD2 TRBV11-3 . TGTGCCAGCAGCAAAACTAGCGGGGCACAGTATTTT CASSKTSGAQYF
TRBJ1-6 . TRBV23-1 . TGCGCCAGCAGTCGACACGGGTTTAGTCCACCCCTCCACTTT CASSRHGFSPPLHF
TRBJ1-5 . TRBV30 . TGTGCCTGGAACAGGGAAAGCAATCAGCCCCAGCATTTT CAWNRESNQPQHF
TRBJ2-3 . TRBV7-3 . TGTGCCAGCAGCCAGGGATTCGAGGCAGATACGCAGTATTTT CASSQGFEADTQYF
TRBJ2-1 TRBD2 TRBV27 . TGTGCCAGCAGACCACATGGGGCTAGCGGGAGGAATGAGCAGTTCTTC CASRPHGASGRNEQFF
TRBJ2-7 . TRBV6-5 . TGTGCCAGCAGTTACTCGTACCCGGCCGGCGAGCAGTACTTC CASSYSYPAGEQYF
TRBJ2-7 TRBD1 TRBV7-8 . TGTGCCAGCAGCCCACCGGGACAGGTCTACGAGCAGTACTTC CASSPPGQVYEQYF
TRBJ2-1 . TRBV19 . TGTGCCAGTGGCCGGACGGGATCAAGGAATGAGCAGTTCTTC CASGRTGSRNEQFF
TRBJ2-5 TRBD2 TRBV10-2 . TGCGCCAGCAGGATAGCGGGAGAAGAGACCCAGTACTTC CASRIAGEETQYF
TRBJ1-5 . TRBV28 once TGTGCCAGCAGTTTATCCCTAATTGGACAGACTAATCAGCCCCAGCATTTT CASSLSLIGQTNQPQHF
TRBJ2-3 TRBD2 TRBV6-6 . TGTGCCAGCACCTCTAGCGGGACCCTCACAGATACGCAGTATTTT CASTSSGTLTDTQYF